This T cell receptor (beta chain) was recovered during a study of identical twins. This clonotype has a handful of counts. TCRdb analysed the 5' RACE reads with MiXCR anew, one entry per CDR3 protein. This table holds 200,000 to 300,000 distinct CDR3 sequences, about 12% found once. V was pared by 1 base and J by 9 bases, with 13 bases between. The CDR3 totals 15 residues. The germline V gene has CDR1 MNHGY and CDR2 SVAAGI. These same data were also listed under a study on yellow fever vaccine responses in identical twins.

V usage is TRBV6-9 and J usage is TRBJ1-6, with D uncertain. This TCR was recovered from a young woman in good health. Input material: memory (CD45RO+) T cells sorted from blood. CDR3: CASSYFAPDSSPLHF. The CDR3 coding sequence is TGTGCCAGCAGTTATTTTGCCCCAGACTCTTCACCCCTCCACTTT.